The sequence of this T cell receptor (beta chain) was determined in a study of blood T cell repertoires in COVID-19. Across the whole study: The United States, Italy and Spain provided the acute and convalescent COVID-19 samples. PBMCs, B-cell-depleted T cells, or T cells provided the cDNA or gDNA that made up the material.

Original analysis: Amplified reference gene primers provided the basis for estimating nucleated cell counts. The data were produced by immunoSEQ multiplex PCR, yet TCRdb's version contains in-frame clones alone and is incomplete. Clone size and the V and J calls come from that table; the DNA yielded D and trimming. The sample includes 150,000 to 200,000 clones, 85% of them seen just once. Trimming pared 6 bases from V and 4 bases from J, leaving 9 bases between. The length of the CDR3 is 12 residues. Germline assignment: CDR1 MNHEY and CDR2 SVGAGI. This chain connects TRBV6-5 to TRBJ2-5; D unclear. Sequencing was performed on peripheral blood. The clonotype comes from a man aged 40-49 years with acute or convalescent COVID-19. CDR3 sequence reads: CASSRGRETQYF. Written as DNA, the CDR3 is TGTGCCAGCAGCCGAGGTCGAGAGACCCAGTACTTC.